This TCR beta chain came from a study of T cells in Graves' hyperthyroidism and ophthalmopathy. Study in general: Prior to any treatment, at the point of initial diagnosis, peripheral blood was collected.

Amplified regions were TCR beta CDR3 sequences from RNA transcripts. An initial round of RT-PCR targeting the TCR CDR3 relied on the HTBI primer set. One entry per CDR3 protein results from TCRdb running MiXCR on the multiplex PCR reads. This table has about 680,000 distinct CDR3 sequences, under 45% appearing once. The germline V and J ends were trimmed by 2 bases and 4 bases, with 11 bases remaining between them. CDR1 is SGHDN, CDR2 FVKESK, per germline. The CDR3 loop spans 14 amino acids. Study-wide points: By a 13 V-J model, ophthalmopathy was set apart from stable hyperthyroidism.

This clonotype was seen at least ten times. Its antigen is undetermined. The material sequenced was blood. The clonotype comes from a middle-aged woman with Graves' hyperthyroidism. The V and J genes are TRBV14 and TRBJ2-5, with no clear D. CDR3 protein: CASSQFGLGETQYF. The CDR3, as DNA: TGTGCCAGCAGCCAATTTGGCTTAGGAGAGACCCAGTACTTC.